This T cell receptor beta chain stems from a study of cytomegalovirus exposure and HLA in healthy donors. Overall study: Per a later analysis, the roughly 670 first-cohort and 120 validation repertoires shared one platform. General study results and limits: Overall, under 200 TCR beta chains were annotated as cytomegalovirus-associated. The classifier reportedly diagnosed cytomegalovirus status with high sensitivity and specificity. A later analysis found first-cohort TCR clusters tended to co-occur in the approximately 110 validation repertoires.

The table came from immunoSEQ multiplex PCR; TCRdb's copy has only in-frame clones and leaves some out. This sample yields roughly 150,000 clones, of which almost 85% are seen a single time; 9.5% to 13% belongs to the top ten. With regard to this clone: Its specificity is not known.

Germline CDR1 SNHLY, CDR2 FYNNEI. This CDR3 spans 16 amino acids. V shed 6 bases, J shed 3 bases, and the junction held 11 bases outside the gene matches. The genes are TRBV2 and TRBJ2-7; 10 bases agree with TRBD2. Source material: PBMCs. This receptor was obtained from a man aged 25 to 40 in good health and CMV-seropositive. For the CDR3, the DNA is TGTGCCAGCAGCGGAAACCCGGGACTAGCGTTCTACGAGCAGTACTTC. This gives the protein CASSGNPGLAFYEQYF.